One and the same sample provided the 29 T cell receptor beta chains below, sequenced in a study of T-cell memory formation after mild COVID-19. TCRdb used MiXCR to reprocess the 5' RACE reads, holding one entry per CDR3 protein. The sample has approximately 250,000 distinct CDR3 sequences, 15% to 20% seen once. The specimen was PBMCs or a T cell subset sorted from them (not recorded which). The receptors derive from a man younger than 35 who had mild COVID-19 (a few samples of this study predate the infection). Cell type and time point are not known.

In DNA, the CDR3 is TGCAGTGCTAATCTGGGGACAGCCTACGAGCAGTACTTC. It yields the protein CSANLGTAYEQYF. The V and J genes are TRBV20-1 and TRBJ2-7, with 7 bases identical to TRBD1. CDR1 DFQATT and CDR2 SNEGSKA come from the germline V gene (reference sequence). This CDR3 has 13 amino acids. After removal of 4 bases from V and 2 bases from J, the junction contained 5 bases not matched to a gene.

This chain uses TRBV20-1 with TRBJ1-5, with a possible D match to TRBD1 (5 bases). V gave up 5 bases and J gave up 0 bases, with 20 bases separating them. Looked up from germline, CDR1 is DFQATT and CDR2 is SNEGSKA (reference sequence). This CDR3 has 17 amino acids. CDR3 nucleotide sequence: TGCAGTGCTTTCGCCGGACAAGGCTGGTATAGCAATCAGCCCCAGCATTTT. Translating gives CSAFAGQGWYSNQPQHF.

The gene calls are TRBV5-1 and TRBJ2-3; D perhaps matches TRBD1 (6 bases). Germline CDR1 SGHRS, CDR2 YFSETQ. The V end was cut by 4 bases, the J end by 1 base, with 16 bases between. The CDR3 runs to 16 residues. The CDR3 here is CASSPRGTSGTDTQYF. Written as DNA, the CDR3 is TGCGCCAGCAGCCCCAGGGGCACCTCGGGCACAGATACGCAGTATTTT.

This clonotype was recorded a few times. This chain joins TRBV5-8 and TRBJ1-2, with 7 bases fitting TRBD1. Germline V CDR1 and CDR2: SGHTS, YDEGEE. V was pared by 4 bases and J by 7 bases, with 13 bases of the junction left unmatched. The CDR3 loop spans 15 amino acids. CDR3 residues: CASSPLDRESGGYTF. The CDR3, as DNA: TGTGCCAGCAGCCCCCTCGACAGGGAAAGCGGTGGCTACACCTTC.

This clonotype was detected only a few times. The chain links TRBV28 to TRBJ1-1, with D unclear. Germline V gives CDR1 MDHEN, CDR2 SYDVKM. The CDR3 contains 13 residues. Trimming stripped 8 bases from V and 1 base from J, with 11 bases between. CDR3: CASHQNRNTEAFF. The CDR3 coding sequence is TGTGCCAGCCACCAAAACAGGAACACTGAAGCTTTCTTT.

J is TRBJ2-3 and V is TRBV7-2, with 9 nucleotides matching TRBD2. Germline CDR1 SGHTA, CDR2 FQGNSA. This CDR3 is built from 16 residues. After removal of 3 bases from V and 4 bases from J, the junction contained 8 bases not matched to a gene. CDR3 amino acids: CASSLRRGGGADTQYF. DNA for the CDR3: TGTGCCAGCAGCTTGAGGCGGGGGGGAGGCGCAGATACGCAGTATTTT.

A few counts support this clonotype. The chain carries TRBV5-1 and TRBJ2-7; tentative D call: TRBD2 (6 bases). This CDR3 has 16 amino acids. Deletions cut 0 bases from V and 4 bases from J, with 17 bases between. The germline V gene has CDR1 SGHRS and CDR2 YFSETQ. The CDR3 coding sequence is TGCGCCAGCAGCTTGGCCCTAGGCGGGGCAACATACGAGCAGTACTTC. As protein: CASSLALGGATYEQYF.

This clonotype has more than one count but fewer than ten. This rearrangement joins TRBV5-1 to TRBJ2-5; D assignment may be TRBD1 or TRBD2 (6 bases each). CDR1 is SGHRS and CDR2 is YFSETQ in the germline V gene. The V and J ends lost 4 bases and 4 bases respectively, with 17 bases between them. CDR3 length: 15 residues. The DNA of the CDR3 is TGCGCCAGCAGCGGGAAAGGGGGGCCGGCAGAGACCCAGTACTTC. It yields the protein CASSGKGGPAETQYF.

This chain connects TRBV24-1 to TRBJ2-3; D unclear. CDR3 length: 15 amino acids. Germline loops: CDR1 KGHDR, CDR2 SFDVKD. V gave up 3 bases and J gave up 0 bases, with 9 bases separating them. The CDR3 reads CATSDAIGSTDTQYF. The CDR3, as DNA: TGTGCCACCAGTGATGCTATAGGGAGCACAGATACGCAGTATTTT.

The chain has TRBV25-1 and TRBJ2-3; the match to TRBD2 covers 8 bases. Germline V CDR1 and CDR2: MGHDK, SYGVNS. This CDR3 has 12 amino acids. V dropped 3 bases and J dropped 11; count of bases not matched to a gene: 4. CDR3 in amino acids: CASSDHSGGQYF. The DNA of the CDR3 is TGTGCCAGCAGTGACCACAGCGGGGGGCAGTATTTT.

There are a few counts of this clonotype. The chain employs TRBV12-3 or TRBV12-4 and TRBJ2-7; 13 nucleotides align to TRBD2. The CDR3 has 17 residues. J gave up 3 bases and V 5 bases, and 10 bases lay outside the gene matches. The CDR3 DNA reads TGTGCCAGCAGTACGGGGCCGGGACTAGCGGGGTTCTACGAGCAGTACTTC. Translating it yields CASSTGPGLAGFYEQYF.

The chain links TRBV7-2 to TRBJ2-7, with D perhaps TRBD2 (7 bases). Germline lookup yields CDR1 SGHTA and CDR2 FQGNSA. The V end was cut by 3 bases, the J end by 4 bases, with 10 bases between. This CDR3 contains 13 residues. The CDR3 coding sequence is TGTGCCAGCAGCTTTAGGGGGGGTTACGAGCAGTACGTC. This gives the protein CASSFRGGYEQYV.

The chain is built from TRBV6-2 or TRBV6-3 and TRBJ2-7; 13 nucleotides agree with TRBD2. This CDR3 comprises 15 residues. CDR1 and CDR2 from the germline V gene are MNHEY and SVGEGT. V was pared by 5 bases and J by 3 bases, with 4 bases of the junction left unmatched. CDR3 sequence (DNA): TGTGCCAGCAGTAAGGGACTAGCGGGGAGCTACGAGCAGTACGTC. Protein product: CASSKGLAGSYEQYV.

This chain connects TRBV27 to TRBJ2-3, with 8 bases lining up with TRBD1. With 2 bases clipped from V and 6 bases from J, the junction kept 1 base outside the gene matches. Germline V gene lookup returns CDR1 MNHEY and CDR2 SMNVEV (reference sequence). The CDR3 totals 13 residues. In DNA, the CDR3 is TGTGCCAGCAGTTTAGGACAGGGTGATACGCAGTATTTT. Translation gives CASSLGQGDTQYF.

This clonotype was recorded a few times. V and J are TRBV5-1 and TRBJ2-2, with D possibly being TRBD2 (6 bases). The CDR3 is 15 residues long. V lost 4 bases, J lost 7 bases, and 17 bases lay in between. Germline V gene data show CDR1 as SGHRS and CDR2 as YFSETQ. Here the CDR3 DNA reads TGCGCCAGCAGCCCTACGGGACTTAAGGGCGGGGAGCTGTTTTTT. It yields the protein CASSPTGLKGGELFF.

V usage is TRBV4-1 and J usage is TRBJ1-6, with D unclear. Germline V gene data show CDR1 as MGHRA and CDR2 as YSYEKL. This CDR3 has 15 residues. Trimming cost V 1 base and J 7 bases, with 11 bases left between them. CDR3 protein: CASSQAEWRNSPLHF. The CDR3 DNA is TGCGCCAGCAGCCAAGCGGAGTGGCGGAATTCACCCCTCCACTTT.

In this sample, this clonotype turned up a few times. The J gene is TRBJ2-1, the V gene TRBV11-2; 10 positions match TRBD2. V shed 7 bases and J 7 bases; nucleotides not matched to a gene: 10. CDR1 and CDR2 (germline): SGHAT, FQNNGV. The length of the CDR3 is 15 residues. The CDR3 protein is CASTPPSGGLNEQFF. As DNA, the CDR3 is TGTGCCAGCACCCCCCCTAGCGGGGGTTTAAATGAGCAGTTCTTC.

In its sample, this clonotype was seen a few times. CDR3 protein: CASRPGELFF. The CDR3, as DNA: TGCGCCAGCAGGCCCGGGGAGCTGTTTTTT. The genes are TRBV23-1 and TRBJ2-2; unclear D gene. TRBV23-1 is known as an ORF, though its function is uncertain. This CDR3 spans 10 amino acids. Trimming pared 6 bases from V and 6 bases from J, leaving 2 bases between.

The V call is TRBV2, the J call TRBJ2-5; D may be TRBD1 (6 bases). Germline V lookup: CDR1 SNHLY, CDR2 FYNNEI. Trimming pared 7 bases from V and 5 bases from J, leaving 14 bases between. The CDR3 runs 13 residues. The CDR3 loop is CASTSGESETQYF. The CDR3 DNA sequence: TGTGCCAGCACGTCAGGGGAGAGTGAGACCCAGTACTTC.

The rearrangement links TRBV29-1 to TRBJ1-2, with D possibly matching TRBD1 (5 bases). The CDR3 consists of 13 residues. CDR1 and CDR2 from the germline V gene are SQVTM and ANQGSEA. V was cut by 8 bases and J by 7 bases, with 20 bases left in between. The DNA of the CDR3 is TGCAGCTCATGGAATCCGGGACTCTCTGGCTACACCTTC. The encoded protein is CSSWNPGLSGYTF.

This clonotype was observed a handful of times. The chain recombines TRBV3-1 with TRBJ2-3, with 7 bases identical to TRBD2. Germline CDR1 is LGHDT and CDR2 is YNNKEL (reference sequence). CDR3 size: 16 residues. V lost 4 bases to trimming and J lost 8 bases; unmatched junction nucleotides: 15. CDR3 sequence: CASSPALTGLEGTQYF. The CDR3 DNA reads as TGTGCCAGCAGCCCTGCCTTGACCGGACTAGAGGGTACGCAGTATTTT.

The J gene is TRBJ1-2, the V gene TRBV5-1; 7 positions agree with TRBD1. V lost 4 bases, J lost 6 bases, and 9 bases stayed unmatched. The CDR3 consists of 14 residues. CDR1 SGHRS and CDR2 YFSETQ come from the germline V gene. The CDR3 here is CASSLDRVENGYTF. The CDR3 DNA reads TGCGCCAGCAGCCTAGACAGGGTCGAAAATGGCTACACCTTC.

This clonotype occurred a few times. The J gene is TRBJ2-4, the V gene TRBV7-2; a possible D gene is TRBD2 (6 bases). CDR1 SGHTA and CDR2 FQGNSA come from the germline V gene. This CDR3 comprises 17 residues. V shed 1 base and J shed 0 bases, with 13 bases lying between them. The CDR3 DNA is TGTGCCAGCAGCTTAGGTAGCGGAGGGCTAGCCAAAAACATTCAGTACTTC. Translation: CASSLGSGGLAKNIQYF.

This clonotype came up a few times. The rearrangement joins TRBV24-1 to TRBJ2-3; D is uncertain. Germline values: CDR1 KGHDR, CDR2 SFDVKD. The CDR3 consists of 13 residues. V was trimmed by 9 bases and J by 3 bases, leaving 12 bases between them. This CDR3 reads CATEAPGTDTQYF. The CDR3 DNA follows: TGTGCCACCGAAGCGCCAGGAACAGATACGCAGTATTTT.

This clonotype has just a few counts. The chain couples TRBV4-3 to TRBJ2-3; the match to TRBD1 covers 10 bases. CDR1 is LGHNA, CDR2 YSLEER, per germline. The CDR3 covers 17 residues. V shed 1 base and J 4 bases; nucleotides not matched to a gene: 8. CDR3 sequence: CASSQAATGGWADTQYF. CDR3 in DNA: TGCGCCAGCAGCCAAGCCGCGACAGGGGGCTGGGCAGATACGCAGTATTTT.

This chain connects TRBV9 to TRBJ2-2, with 7 bases lining up with TRBD2. This CDR3 spans 17 amino acids. V was pared by 0 bases and J by 3 bases, with 8 bases of the junction left unmatched. Germline loops: CDR1 SGDLS, CDR2 YYNGEE. The chain's CDR3 is CASSVEGRGLHTGELFF. The CDR3 DNA is TGTGCCAGCAGCGTAGAAGGGAGGGGATTGCACACCGGGGAGCTGTTTTTT.

The table lists this clonotype with a few counts. At one boundary the junction diverges from the germline segment, which might be a read error. The chain is built from TRBV6-2 or TRBV6-3 and TRBJ2-4, with D possibly being TRBD1 or TRBD2 (6 bases each). The CDR3 extends over 12 amino acids. The germline V gene has CDR1 MNHEY and CDR2 SVGEGT. This chain's CDR3 is CASSLGGLFWNF. The CDR3 DNA reads as TGTGCCAGCAGTCTTGGGGGGCTGTTTTGGAACTTC.

The chain couples TRBV18 to TRBJ1-2; D ambiguous. From germline, CDR1 is KGHSH and CDR2 LQKENI. V was shortened by 5 bases and J by 2 bases, with 12 bases between the two germline ends. The CDR3 is 14 amino acids. CDR3 loop: CASSLASNNYGYTF. CDR3 in DNA: TGTGCCAGCTCATTGGCATCGAACAACTATGGCTACACCTTC. The full variable domain, with the rest looked up from reference TRBV18 and TRBJ1-2, is NAGVMQNPRHLVRRRGQEARLRCSPMKGHSHVYWYRQLPEEGLKFMVYLQKENIIDESGMPKERFSAEFPKEGPSILRIQQVVRGDSAAYFCASSLASNNYGYTFGSGTRLTVV.

This chain connects TRBV7-9 to TRBJ1-4; tentative D call: TRBD1 (5 bases). Germline V gene data show CDR1 as SEHNR and CDR2 as FQNEAQ (reference sequence). Trimming pared 3 bases from V and 10 bases from J, leaving 12 bases between. The CDR3 extends over 13 amino acids. In DNA, the CDR3 is TGTGCCAGCAGCTTGGTAACCGACAGAAAACTGTTTTTT. Translation: CASSLVTDRKLFF.